This T cell receptor beta chain was identified in a study of T cells in Graves' hyperthyroidism and ophthalmopathy. Across the whole study: Peripheral blood collection took place at initial diagnosis, before any treatment.

The definition of stable Graves' hyperthyroidism was no ophthalmopathy progression within 18 months. Clinicians diagnosed patients from clinical symptoms, serum thyroxine and TRAb, thyroid ultrasound and orbital computed tomography. Amplification of TCR beta CDR3 regions used RNA as the template. The HTBI primer set drove a first-round RT-PCR of the TCR CDR3. Each CDR3 protein gets one entry after TCRdb re-called the multiplex PCR reads with MiXCR. The sample carries hundreds of thousands of distinct CDR3 sequences, 15% to 19% recorded once. This clonotype appeared many times. Antigen unknown. The study's findings and limits: Separating ophthalmopathy from stable hyperthyroidism was achieved by a 13 V-J model.

The CDR3 loop spans 14 amino acids. Trimming removed 1 base from V and 7 bases from J, with 15 bases in between. Germline lookup yields CDR1 SGHDT and CDR2 YYEEEE. The V and J genes are TRBV5-6 and TRBJ2-7, with D perhaps assigned TRBD1 or TRBD2 (5 bases each). This clonotype was obtained from a woman aged 18 to 35 with Graves' hyperthyroidism. Sequencing was done on a sample of blood. The CDR3 DNA reads TGTGCCAGCAGCTTGAAGAAACCGGGGCCAGAGCAGTACTTC. This translates into CASSLKKPGPEQYF.